This TCR beta chain was sequenced in a study of radiotherapy plus CTLA-4 blockade in lung cancer. In germline, CDR1 is SGHRS, CDR2 YFSETQ. This CDR3 spans 15 amino acids. The V end was cut by 1 base, the J end by 4 bases, with 12 bases between. Data came from immunoSEQ multiplex PCR; TCRdb stores just in-frame clones and leaves some out. The sample consists of about 48,000 clones, less than 90% of them appearing once. The TCR sequence derives from a human donor with non-small cell lung cancer that progressed on radiotherapy plus ipilimumab. Some clones in this sample may be carry-over from other donors' samples. The chain has TRBV5-1 and TRBJ2-1; D might be TRBD2 (6 bases). The sample in question was peripheral blood, obtained from a patient treated with radiotherapy plus ipilimumab. CDR3 sequence: CASSLQLAIYNEQFF. CDR3 bases: TGCGCCAGCAGCTTGCAGCTAGCGATTTACAATGAGCAGTTCTTC.